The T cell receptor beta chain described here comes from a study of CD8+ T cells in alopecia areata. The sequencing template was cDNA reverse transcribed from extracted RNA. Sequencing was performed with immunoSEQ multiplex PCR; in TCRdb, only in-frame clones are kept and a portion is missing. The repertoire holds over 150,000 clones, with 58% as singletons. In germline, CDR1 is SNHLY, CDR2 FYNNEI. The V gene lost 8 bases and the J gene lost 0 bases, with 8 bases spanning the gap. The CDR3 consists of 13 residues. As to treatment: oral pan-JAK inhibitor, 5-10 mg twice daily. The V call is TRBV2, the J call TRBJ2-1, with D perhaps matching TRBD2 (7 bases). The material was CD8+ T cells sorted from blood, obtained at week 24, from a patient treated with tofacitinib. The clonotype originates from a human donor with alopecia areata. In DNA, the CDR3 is TGTGCCAGCGGGGGGGCCTCCTACAATGAGCAGTTCTTC. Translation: CASGGASYNEQFF.